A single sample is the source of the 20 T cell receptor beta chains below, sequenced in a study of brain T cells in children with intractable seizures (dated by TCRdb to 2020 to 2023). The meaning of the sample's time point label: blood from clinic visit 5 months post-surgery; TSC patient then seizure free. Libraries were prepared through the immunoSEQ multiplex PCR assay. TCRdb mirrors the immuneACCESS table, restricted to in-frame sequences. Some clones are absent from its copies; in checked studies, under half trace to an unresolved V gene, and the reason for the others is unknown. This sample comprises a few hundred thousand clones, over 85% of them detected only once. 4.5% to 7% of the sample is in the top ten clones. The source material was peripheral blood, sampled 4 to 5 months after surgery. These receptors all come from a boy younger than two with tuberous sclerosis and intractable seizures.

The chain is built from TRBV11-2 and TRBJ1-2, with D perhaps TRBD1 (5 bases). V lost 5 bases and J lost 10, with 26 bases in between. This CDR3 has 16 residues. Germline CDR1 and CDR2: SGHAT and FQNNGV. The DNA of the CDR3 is TGTGCCAGCAGCAAAAGAACTCGTGGGGACCTATTCCCCTACACCTTC. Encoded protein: CASSKRTRGDLFPYTF.

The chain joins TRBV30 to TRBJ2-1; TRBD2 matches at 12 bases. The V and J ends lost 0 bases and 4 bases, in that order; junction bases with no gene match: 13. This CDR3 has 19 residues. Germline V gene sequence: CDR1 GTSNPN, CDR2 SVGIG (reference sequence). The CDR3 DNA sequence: TGTGCCTGGAGTGTTTTCCCCGGACTAGCGGGAAGCCCTTACAATGAGCAGTTCTTC. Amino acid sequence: CAWSVFPGLAGSPYNEQFF.

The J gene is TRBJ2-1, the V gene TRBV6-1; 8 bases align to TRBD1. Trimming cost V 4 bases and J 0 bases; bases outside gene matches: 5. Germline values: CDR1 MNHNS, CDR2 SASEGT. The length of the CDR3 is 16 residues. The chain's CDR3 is CASSGTGFRSYNEQFF. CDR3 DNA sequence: TGTGCCAGCAGTGGGACAGGGTTTCGCTCCTACAATGAGCAGTTCTTC.

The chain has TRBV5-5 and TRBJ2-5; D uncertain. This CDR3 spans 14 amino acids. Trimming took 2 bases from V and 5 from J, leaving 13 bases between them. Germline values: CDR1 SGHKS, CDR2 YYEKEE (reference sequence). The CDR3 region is CASSFNEVRETQYF. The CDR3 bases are TGTGCCAGCAGCTTCAACGAGGTCAGGGAGACCCAGTACTTC.

As DNA, the CDR3 is TGTGCCAGCAGTGAAGGGGTGGGGGCCCAGTACTTC. This gives the protein CASSEGVGAQYF. V gene TRBV6-1 combines with J gene TRBJ2-5; D may be TRBD1 or TRBD2 (5 bases each). Trimming removed 1 base at V and 9 bases at J, with 9 bases between. CDR1 and CDR2 from the germline V gene are MNHNS and SASEGT. The CDR3 length is 12 residues.

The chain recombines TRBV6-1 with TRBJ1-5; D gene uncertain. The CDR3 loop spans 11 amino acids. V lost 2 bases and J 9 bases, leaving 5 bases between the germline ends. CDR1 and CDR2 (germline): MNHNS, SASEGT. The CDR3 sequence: CASSESRPQHF. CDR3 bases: TGTGCCAGCAGTGAATCACGGCCCCAGCATTTT.

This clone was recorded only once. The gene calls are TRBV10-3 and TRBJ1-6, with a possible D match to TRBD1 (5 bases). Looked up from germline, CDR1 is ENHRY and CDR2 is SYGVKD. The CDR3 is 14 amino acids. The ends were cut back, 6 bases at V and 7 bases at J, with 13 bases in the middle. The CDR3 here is CAIRAGGRNSPLHF. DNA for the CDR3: TGTGCCATCAGGGCGGGGGGTAGGAATTCACCCCTCCACTTT.

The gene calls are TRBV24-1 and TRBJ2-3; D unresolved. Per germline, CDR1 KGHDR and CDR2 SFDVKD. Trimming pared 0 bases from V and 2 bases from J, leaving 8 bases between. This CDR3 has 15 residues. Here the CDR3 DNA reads TGTGCCACCAGTGATTTGGAGGAACTCACAGATACGCAGTATTTT. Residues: CATSDLEELTDTQYF.

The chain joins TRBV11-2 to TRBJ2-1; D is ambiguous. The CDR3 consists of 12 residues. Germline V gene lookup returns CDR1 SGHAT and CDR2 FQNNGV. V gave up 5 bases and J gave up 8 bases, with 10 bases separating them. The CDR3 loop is CASSAPLHEQFF. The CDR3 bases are TGTGCCAGCAGCGCCCCCCTCCATGAGCAGTTCTTC.

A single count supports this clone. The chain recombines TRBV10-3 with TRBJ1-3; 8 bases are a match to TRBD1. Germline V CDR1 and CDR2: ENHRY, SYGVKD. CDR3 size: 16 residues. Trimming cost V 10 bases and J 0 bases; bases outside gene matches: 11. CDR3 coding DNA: TGTGCCACGACTGGCGGACAGGGCCACTCTGGAAACACCATATATTTT. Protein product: CATTGGQGHSGNTIYF.

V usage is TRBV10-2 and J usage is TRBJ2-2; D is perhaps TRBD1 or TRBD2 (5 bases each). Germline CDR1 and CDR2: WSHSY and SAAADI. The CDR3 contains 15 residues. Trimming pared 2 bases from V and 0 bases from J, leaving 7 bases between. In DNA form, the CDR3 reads TGCGCCAGCAGTGAGGTGGGGGCGAACACCGGGGAGCTGTTTTTT. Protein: CASSEVGANTGELFF.

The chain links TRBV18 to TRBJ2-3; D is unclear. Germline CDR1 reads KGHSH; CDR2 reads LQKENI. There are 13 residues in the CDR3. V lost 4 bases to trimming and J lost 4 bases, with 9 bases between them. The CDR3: CASSLHSADTQYF. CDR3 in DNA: TGTGCCAGCTCACTTCATAGTGCAGATACGCAGTATTTT. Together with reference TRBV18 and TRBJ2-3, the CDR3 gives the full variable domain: NAGVMQNPRHLVRRRGQEARLRCSPMKGHSHVYWYRQLPEEGLKFMVYLQKENIIDESGMPKERFSAEFPKEGPSILRIQQVVRGDSAAYFCASSLHSADTQYFGPGTRLTVL.

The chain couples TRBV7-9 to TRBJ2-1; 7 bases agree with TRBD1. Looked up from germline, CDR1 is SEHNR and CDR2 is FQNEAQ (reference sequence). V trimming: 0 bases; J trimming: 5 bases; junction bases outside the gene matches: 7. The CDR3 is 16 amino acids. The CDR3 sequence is CASSLAPGQNHNEQFF. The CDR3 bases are TGTGCCAGCAGCTTAGCCCCGGGACAGAATCACAATGAGCAGTTCTTC.

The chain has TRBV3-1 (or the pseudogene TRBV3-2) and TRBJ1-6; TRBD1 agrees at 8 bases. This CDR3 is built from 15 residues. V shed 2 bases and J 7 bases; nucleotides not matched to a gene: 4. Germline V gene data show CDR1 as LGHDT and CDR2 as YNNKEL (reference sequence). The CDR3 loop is CASSQQQGGNSPLHF. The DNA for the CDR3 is TGTGCCAGCAGCCAACAACAGGGGGGAAATTCACCCCTCCACTTT.

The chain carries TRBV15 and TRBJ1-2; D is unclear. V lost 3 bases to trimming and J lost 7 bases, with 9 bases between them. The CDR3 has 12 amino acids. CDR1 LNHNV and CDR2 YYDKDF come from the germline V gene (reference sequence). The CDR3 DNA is TGTGCCACCAGCAGTTCAGGTTTTGGCTACACCTTC. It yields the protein CATSSSGFGYTF.

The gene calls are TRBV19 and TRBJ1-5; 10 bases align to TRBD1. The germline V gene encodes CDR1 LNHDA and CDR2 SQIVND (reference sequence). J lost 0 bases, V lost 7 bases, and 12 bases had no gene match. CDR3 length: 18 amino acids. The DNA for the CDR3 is TGTGCCAGTATTTCGACAGGGGGCCCCTTTTATAGCAATCAGCCCCAGCATTTT. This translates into CASISTGGPFYSNQPQHF. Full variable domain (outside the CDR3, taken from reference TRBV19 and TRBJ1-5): DGGITQSPKYLFRKEGQNVTLSCEQNLNHDAMYWYRQDPGQGLRLIYYSQIVNDFQKGDIAEGYSVSREKKESFPLTVTSAQKNPTAFYLCASISTGGPFYSNQPQHFGDGTRLSIL.

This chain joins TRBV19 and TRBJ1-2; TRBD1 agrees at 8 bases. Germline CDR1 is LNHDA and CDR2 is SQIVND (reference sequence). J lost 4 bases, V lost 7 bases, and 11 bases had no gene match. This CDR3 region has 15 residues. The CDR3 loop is CASIQTGARAYGYTF. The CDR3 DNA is TGTGCCAGTATCCAGACAGGGGCGCGTGCCTATGGCTACACCTTC.

The CDR3 region is CASSGHMGETQYF. DNA of the CDR3: TGTGCCAGCAGTGGCCACATGGGAGAGACCCAGTACTTC. The J gene is TRBJ2-5, the V gene TRBV2; D unresolved. Trimming shortened V by 4 bases and J by 4 bases, and 10 bases separated the two germline ends. Germline-derived CDR1 and CDR2 are SNHLY and FYNNEI. The CDR3 totals 13 residues.

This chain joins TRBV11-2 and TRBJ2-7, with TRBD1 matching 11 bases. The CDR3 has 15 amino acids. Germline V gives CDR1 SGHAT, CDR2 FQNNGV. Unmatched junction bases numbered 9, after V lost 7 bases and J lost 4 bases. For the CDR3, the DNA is TGTGCCAGCATTTCCTCCGGGACAGGGGGGTACGAGCAGTACTTC. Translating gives CASISSGTGGYEQYF.

CDR3 in DNA: TGTGCCAGCACCCCTTCTATAAAGAACACTGAAGCTTTCTTT. Its protein is CASTPSIKNTEAFF. The rearrangement links TRBV6-5 to TRBJ1-1; no firm D call. The CDR3 consists of 14 residues. Trimming pared 7 bases from V and 1 base from J, leaving 13 bases between. CDR1 and CDR2 from the germline V gene are MNHEY and SVGAGI.